Each of the 25 T cell receptor beta chains below was sequenced from the same sample in a study of shared clonotypes between healthy human individuals. Repertoires were generated with immunoSEQ multiplex PCR, while TCRdb's copy carries only in-frame clones and drops some. The sample records roughly 1,000,000 clones, about 80% being singletons. The sample was memory CD4+ T cells from PBMCs. Indicated subset: CD45RA-negative fraction. These receptors were obtained from a young man in good health. Some clones in this sample may be carry-over from other donors' samples.

The J gene is TRBJ1-2, the V gene TRBV29-1; D might be TRBD1 (5 bases). The CDR3 covers 13 residues. The V gene's germline CDR1 is SQVTM and CDR2 ANQGSEA. V was cut by 1 base and J by 4 bases, with 10 bases left in between. The CDR3 nucleotides read TGCAGCGTTGAAGTCGTGACAGCCTATGGCTACACCTTC. Residues: CSVEVVTAYGYTF. The entire variable domain, with the rest obtained from reference TRBV29-1 and TRBJ1-2, is as follows: SAVISQKPSRDICQRGTSLTIQCQVDSQVTMMFWYRQQPGQSLTLIATANQGSEATYESGFVIDKFPISRPNLTFSTLTVSNMSPEDSSIYLCSVEVVTAYGYTFGSGTRLTVV.

Written as DNA, the CDR3 is TGTGCCAGCAGCCGTGACAGGGGTCAAGAGACCCAGTACTTC. This encodes CASSRDRGQETQYF. The chain is built from TRBV7-6 and TRBJ2-5, with 8 bases aligning to TRBD1. Germline CDR1 reads SGHVS; CDR2 reads FNYEAQ. V trimming: 5 bases; J trimming: 2 bases; junction bases outside the gene matches: 4. This CDR3 is 14 amino acids long.

This clone came up a few times. The chain combines TRBV11-1 with TRBJ2-5, with D maybe TRBD2 (5 bases). Germline CDR1 and CDR2: SGHAT and FQDESV (reference sequence). V lost 0 bases, J lost 4 bases, and 9 bases lay in between. The CDR3 has 14 residues. Here the CDR3 reads CASSLASAGETQYF. The CDR3 coding sequence is TGTGCCAGCAGCTTAGCTTCGGCGGGAGAGACCCAGTACTTC.

This clone was observed once. V usage is TRBV5-1 and J usage is TRBJ2-3; TRBD2 aligns across 7 bases. With V trimmed by 4 bases and J by 0 bases, 5 bases remained unmatched. The germline V gene encodes CDR1 SGHRS and CDR2 YFSETQ. The length of the CDR3 is 15 residues. CDR3 in amino acids: CASSQGGRSTDTQYF. The DNA of the CDR3 is TGCGCCAGCAGCCAGGGAGGGAGAAGCACAGATACGCAGTATTTT.

The chain recombines TRBV5-4 with TRBJ2-7; maybe TRBD2 (6 bases). The CDR3 covers 15 residues. The germline V and J ends were trimmed by 0 bases and 4 bases, with 14 bases remaining between them. Germline CDR1 is SGHNT and CDR2 is YYREEE (reference sequence). CDR3 nucleotide sequence: TGTGCCAGCAGCTTGGGGCAATCCGGACTATACGAGCAGTACTTC. It codes for CASSLGQSGLYEQYF.

For this clone: This could be a read error, since a much larger clone is one nucleotide away. The same CDR3 arises from other DNA sequences in this sample as well. The chain joins TRBV5-1 to TRBJ1-1; D is uncertain. The CDR3 is 14 amino acids. The V gene's germline CDR1 is SGHRS and CDR2 YFSETQ. Trimming cost V 0 bases and J 1 base, with 7 bases left between them. The CDR3 sequence: CASSLGVPNTEAFF. The CDR3 DNA follows: TGCGCCAGCAGCTTGGGGGTACCGAACACTGAAGCTTTCTTT.

This clone was observed a handful of times. The V and J genes are TRBV5-1 and TRBJ1-2; 7 bases match TRBD1. Trimming removed 0 bases from V and 6 bases from J; junction bases left unmatched: 8. Germline V lookup: CDR1 SGHRS, CDR2 YFSETQ. The CDR3 is made up of 15 amino acids. DNA for the CDR3: TGCGCCAGCAGCTTGGGAGGTCAGGGGGGAAATGGCTACACCTTC. This sequence encodes CASSLGGQGGNGYTF.

The chain couples TRBV30 to TRBJ2-5; no reliable D call. Germline V gene sequence: CDR1 GTSNPN, CDR2 SVGIG (reference sequence). This CDR3 contains 16 residues. Trimming removed 0 bases from V and 5 bases from J, with 19 bases in between. DNA of the CDR3: TGTGCCTGGAGTGTATACAATTACCCACCGAAGGAGACCCAGTACTTC. As protein: CAWSVYNYPPKETQYF. Filled out from reference TRBV30 and TRBJ2-5, the complete variable domain reads SQTIHQWPATLVQPVGSPLSLECTVEGTSNPNLYWYRQAAGRGLQLLFYSVGIGQISSEVPQNLSASRPQDRQFILSSKKLLLSDSGFYLCAWSVYNYPPKETQYFGPGTRLLVL.

J is TRBJ2-1 and V is TRBV28; 12 bases are a match to TRBD1. CDR1 MDHEN and CDR2 SYDVKM come from the germline V gene. The CDR3 consists of 16 residues. V lost 5 bases, J lost 8 bases, and 10 bases stayed unmatched. In DNA, the CDR3 is TGTGCCAGCAGTCCCGGGACAGGGGGCGCGGGCGATGAGCAGTTCTTC. This encodes CASSPGTGGAGDEQFF.

The J gene is TRBJ2-7, the V gene TRBV2; no firm D call. Germline V gene data show CDR1 as SNHLY and CDR2 as FYNNEI. This CDR3 is built from 13 residues. Trimming cost V 3 bases and J 3 bases, with 9 bases left between them. CDR3 sequence (DNA): TGTGCCAGCAGTGACAATCAGATCTACGAGCAGTACTTC. Protein product: CASSDNQIYEQYF.

This clone has a handful of counts. The CDR3 nucleotides read TGCGCCAGCAGCACGGGGACAGGCAAAACTGAAGCTTTCTTT. Translated: CASSTGTGKTEAFF. V is TRBV5-1 and J is TRBJ1-1; 8 nucleotides agree with TRBD1. CDR3 length: 14 amino acids. Germline CDR1 is SGHRS and CDR2 is YFSETQ. V lost 4 bases to trimming and J lost 5 bases; unmatched junction nucleotides: 7. Supplemented by reference TRBV5-1 and TRBJ1-1, the full variable domain reads KAGVTQTPRYLIKTRGQQVTLSCSPISGHRSVSWYQQTPGQGLQFLFEYFSETQRNKGNFPGRFSGRQFSNSRSEMNVSTLELGDSALYLCASSTGTGKTEAFFGQGTRLTVV.

Comments on this clone: Additional DNA sequences in this sample encode the identical CDR3. V is TRBV7-9 and J is TRBJ2-5; 11 bases match TRBD2. This CDR3 spans 14 amino acids. Trimming cost V 4 bases and J 5 bases; bases outside gene matches: 3. Germline CDR1 and CDR2: SEHNR and FQNEAQ (reference sequence). DNA of the CDR3: TGTGCCAGCAGCTCAAGGACTAGCGGGGAGACCCAGTACTTC. This gives the protein CASSSRTSGETQYF.

This clone has a handful of counts. One base away lies a much larger clone, so this may be a sequencing read error. The chain combines TRBV6-5 with TRBJ2-7, with D unresolved. The CDR3 length is 12 residues. CDR1 MNHEY and CDR2 SVGAGI come from the germline V gene. The V end was cut by 0 bases, the J end by 4 bases, with 4 bases between. The CDR3 region has the DNA TGTGCCAGCAGTTACTCGAAGTACGAGCAGTACTTC. Its protein is CASSYSKYEQYF.

The chain joins TRBV7-2 to TRBJ2-3, with TRBD2 matching over 12 bases. Germline CDR1 and CDR2: SGHTA and FQGNSA. The V and J ends lost 6 bases and 5 bases, in that order; junction bases with no gene match: 12. This CDR3 comprises 17 residues. CDR3 sequence (DNA): TGTGCCAGCAGTTCCGACGTACTAGCGGGAGGCCGAGATACGCAGTATTTT. Its translation: CASSSDVLAGGRDTQYF.

To note about this clone: Distinct nucleotide sequences in the sample also encode this CDR3. V usage is TRBV5-1 and J usage is TRBJ2-5; D might be TRBD1 or TRBD2, each matching 5 bases. Trimming pared 5 bases from V and 2 bases from J, leaving 10 bases between. CDR1 is SGHRS and CDR2 is YFSETQ in the germline V gene. This CDR3 region has 13 residues. The CDR3 sequence is CASSLEGQETQYF. The CDR3 DNA follows: TGCGCCAGCAGTCTAGAGGGGCAAGAGACCCAGTACTTC.

The count of this clone is one. For the CDR3, the DNA is TGTGCCAGCAGCTTGGGCGCGAATGAAAAACTGTTTTTT. The encoded protein is CASSLGANEKLFF. The rearrangement joins TRBV5-5 to TRBJ1-4, with D unresolved. This CDR3 is built from 13 residues. Trimming took 0 bases from V and 5 from J, leaving 5 bases between them. From germline, CDR1 is SGHKS and CDR2 YYEKEE (reference sequence).

The chain carries TRBV7-6 and TRBJ2-1; TRBD1 matches at 7 bases. The CDR3 is made up of 15 amino acids. With 5 bases clipped from V and 0 bases from J, the junction kept 4 bases outside the gene matches. Looked up from germline, CDR1 is SGHVS and CDR2 is FNYEAQ. CDR3 nucleotide sequence: TGTGCCAGCAGCCTTGACAGGGCCTCCTACAATGAGCAGTTCTTC. It is translated as CASSLDRASYNEQFF.

The table lists this clone with a count of one. The genes are TRBV6-5 and TRBJ2-3; a weak D match, TRBD2 (5 bases). V shed 2 bases and J shed 0 bases, with 12 bases lying between them. The CDR3 runs 16 residues. Germline V gene data show CDR1 as MNHEY and CDR2 as SVGAGI. The CDR3: CASSYNSGKSTDTQYF. In DNA, the CDR3 is TGTGCCAGCAGTTACAACTCCGGGAAAAGCACAGATACGCAGTATTTT.

The count of this clone is one. The same CDR3 arises from other DNA sequences in this sample as well. J is TRBJ2-7 and V is TRBV7-9; D unresolved. The V gene's germline CDR1 is SEHNR and CDR2 FQNEAQ (reference sequence). V was trimmed by 1 base and J by 7 bases, leaving 5 bases between them. The length of the CDR3 is 11 residues. The CDR3 region is CASSLEREQYF. The CDR3 DNA sequence: TGTGCCAGCAGCTTAGAGAGAGAGCAGTACTTC.

The J gene is TRBJ2-3, the V gene TRBV18; 9 bases are shared with TRBD1. The CDR3 length is 17 residues. CDR1 is KGHSH, CDR2 LQKENI, per germline. With 2 bases clipped from V and 1 base from J, the junction kept 7 bases outside the gene matches. The DNA of the CDR3 is TGTGCCAGCTCACCATTCTGGACAGGGGTTGGCACAGATACGCAGTATTTT. It codes for CASSPFWTGVGTDTQYF.

The chain joins TRBV19 to TRBJ2-2, with 7 bases identical to TRBD2. The CDR3 runs to 14 residues. CDR1 and CDR2 from the germline V gene are LNHDA and SQIVND (reference sequence). Germline trimming cut 8 bases from V and 4 bases from J; bases unmatched to any gene: 7. The CDR3 region is CASATSRGTGELFF. The DNA of the CDR3 is TGTGCCAGTGCGACTAGCCGGGGCACCGGGGAGCTGTTTTTT.

The V and J genes are TRBV28 and TRBJ2-5, with 8 bases fitting TRBD2. Germline V gene data show CDR1 as MDHEN and CDR2 as SYDVKM. Trimming took 9 bases from V and 4 from J; bases not matched to a gene: 7. This CDR3 spans 13 amino acids. The DNA for the CDR3 is TGTGCCAGTCAAGCGGGAGATGCAGAGACCCAGTACTTC. It is translated as CASQAGDAETQYF.

The V and J genes are TRBV11-2 and TRBJ2-2, with unresolved D. V was trimmed by 2 bases and J by 7 bases, leaving 5 bases between them. The CDR3 runs 12 residues. Germline CDR1 SGHAT, CDR2 FQNNGV. The CDR3 spells CASSLYGGELFF. CDR3 nucleotide sequence: TGTGCCAGCAGCTTATATGGCGGGGAGCTGTTTTTT.

This chain links TRBV18 with TRBJ2-3; D gene uncertain. There are 13 residues in the CDR3. V was trimmed by 0 bases and J by 3 bases, leaving 4 bases between them. Germline-derived CDR1 and CDR2 are KGHSH and LQKENI. The CDR3 protein is CASSPPATDTQYF. The DNA of the CDR3 is TGTGCCAGCTCACCACCCGCAACAGATACGCAGTATTTT.

This clone was detected ten times or more. V is TRBV4-1 and J is TRBJ1-1; maybe TRBD1 (5 bases). Trimming removed 2 bases at V and 11 bases at J, with 33 bases between. CDR3 length: 19 residues. Per the germline V gene, CDR1 is MGHRA and CDR2 is YSYEKL. CDR3 in DNA: TGCGCCAGCAGCCAATTGATGGGTCGGGACCCTAAAGGGGTGACGGGTGCTTTCTTT. Its protein is CASSQLMGRDPKGVTGAFF.